This T cell receptor (beta chain) is from a study of blood T cell repertoires in COVID-19. On the study more broadly: Material from acute and convalescent COVID-19 was sourced from the United States, Italy and Spain. PBMCs, B-cell-depleted T cells, or T cells provided the cDNA or gDNA that made up the material.

This clone came up once. Under the authors' procedure: Reference gene primer amplification in the assay estimated nucleated cell counts. The method was immunoSEQ multiplex PCR; TCRdb's version includes in-frame clones alone and lacks a portion of them. That table gives V, J and clone size, and the DNA gave D and trimming. The sample yields about 110,000 clones, roughly 81% seen once. Sequences were obtained from peripheral blood. The sequence derives from a man aged 35-49 years with acute or convalescent COVID-19.

The CDR3 region has the DNA TGCAGCGTCGCCGGGTTGGGAGAGACCCAGTACTTC. Amino acids: CSVAGLGETQYF. The rearrangement uses TRBV29-1 and TRBJ2-5, with D unclear. The length of the CDR3 is 12 residues. Germline V gene lookup returns CDR1 SQVTM and CDR2 ANQGSEA. V gave up 6 bases and J gave up 4 bases, with 12 bases separating them.